These 15 T cell receptor beta chains were all obtained from the same sample, sequenced in a study of blood T cells in healthy people across ages. Primers used in a second PCR of about 7 to 11 cycles were a sample-barcoded 5' primer and a J-beta primer mix. TCRdb re-called the 5' RACE reads with MiXCR, one entry per CDR3 protein. The sample lists about 720,000 distinct CDR3 sequences, 20% to 30% occurring once. This sample also belongs to another study, concerning T cells of mothers and their children.

Sequencing was done on a sample of blood. These TCRs come from a boy aged 10-17 years in good health.

This sequence joins TRBV28 and TRBJ2-7, with 9 bases aligning to TRBD2. V was pared by 7 bases and J by 4 bases, with 11 bases of the junction left unmatched. Looked up from germline, CDR1 is MDHEN and CDR2 is SYDVKM. This CDR3 contains 15 residues. The chain's CDR3 is CASNLAGVLGYEQYF. The CDR3 nucleotides read TGTGCCAGCAACTTAGCGGGAGTTCTCGGTTACGAGCAGTACTTC. The variable domain in full, completed from reference TRBV28 and TRBJ2-7, reads DVKVTQSSRYLVKRTGEKVFLECVQDMDHENMFWYRQDPGLGLRLIYFSYDVKMKEKGDIPEGYSVSREKKERFSLILESASTNQTSMYLCASNLAGVLGYEQYFGPGTRLTVT.

A few counts support this clonotype. The junction does not match germline at one end; this may be a read error. The chain recombines TRBV4-3 with TRBJ2-3, with TRBD2 identical over 10 bases. This CDR3 has 16 amino acids. Germline CDR1 reads LGHNA; CDR2 reads YSLEER. CDR3 nucleotides: TGCGCCAGCAGCGAAGAGGGACTAGCGAGACAAGATACGCAGTATTTT. Residues: CASSEEGLARQDTQYF.

The chain has TRBV12-3 or TRBV12-4 and TRBJ1-2; D might be TRBD1 (6 bases). The V and J ends lost 6 bases and 4 bases respectively, with 24 bases between them. CDR3 length: 17 amino acids. Here the CDR3 DNA reads TGTGCCAGCAGATCCACAGGGATTCCTCGGGTAGGCTATGGCTACACCTTC. It specifies CASRSTGIPRVGYGYTF.

This clonotype has only a few counts. The gene calls are TRBV12-3 or TRBV12-4 and TRBJ2-2, with a possible D match to TRBD2 (6 bases). This CDR3 contains 15 residues. Trimming removed 5 bases at V and 4 bases at J, with 14 bases between. The CDR3 protein is CASSPTTSPTGELFF. In nucleotides, the CDR3 is TGTGCCAGCAGTCCGACGACTAGTCCCACCGGGGAGCTGTTTTTT.

CDR3 nucleotide sequence: TGTGCCAGCAGTTTATCGAACAGGGGGAACGAAAAACTGTTTTTT. This encodes CASSLSNRGNEKLFF. The J gene is TRBJ1-4, the V gene TRBV27, with TRBD1 identical over 8 bases. Germline V gives CDR1 MNHEY, CDR2 SMNVEV (reference sequence). This CDR3 has 15 amino acids. V was pared by 0 bases and J by 8 bases, with 5 bases of the junction left unmatched.

The genes are TRBV21-1 and TRBJ2-3. TRBV21-1 is recorded as a pseudogene. The CDR3 runs 12 residues. The CDR3: CASSKGPDTQYF. CDR3 DNA sequence: TGTGCCAGCAGCAAAGGGCCGGATACGCAGTATTTT.

The chain combines TRBV11-2 with TRBJ2-3; D remains ambiguous. CDR3 length: 16 amino acids. V was trimmed by 0 bases and J by 6 bases, leaving 16 bases between them. From germline, CDR1 is SGHAT and CDR2 FQNNGV. The CDR3 loop is CASSLDIALEWDTQYF. Written as DNA, the CDR3 is TGTGCCAGCAGCTTAGATATAGCTTTAGAGTGGGATACGCAGTATTTT.

The J gene is TRBJ2-7, the V gene TRBV30; 11 bases are a match to TRBD1. Germline CDR1 and CDR2: GTSNPN and SVGIG (reference sequence). The CDR3 is 14 amino acids. V lost 3 bases to trimming and J lost 5 bases; unmatched junction nucleotides: 6. This CDR3 is CAWSPGQGADEQYF. The CDR3 DNA reads TGTGCCTGGAGCCCCGGACAGGGGGCGGACGAGCAGTACTTC.

This clonotype was counted between two and nine times. V is TRBV7-9 and J is TRBJ1-2; D possibly corresponds to TRBD1 (6 bases). Germline V gene data show CDR1 as SEHNR and CDR2 as FQNEAQ (reference sequence). Trimming shortened V by 5 bases and J by 0 bases, and 13 bases separated the two germline ends. This CDR3 is built from 15 residues. CDR3: CASSQTTGTNYGYTF. The DNA for the CDR3 is TGTGCCAGCAGCCAGACGACAGGAACTAACTATGGCTACACCTTC.

This clonotype was recorded a few times. The genes are TRBV12-5 and TRBJ2-7, with 7 bases identical to TRBD1. Trimming cost V 7 bases and J 6 bases; bases outside gene matches: 15. The CDR3 length is 15 residues. Looked up from germline, CDR1 is LGHNT and CDR2 is FRNRAP. Here the CDR3 reads CASESHSRQGGEQYF. In DNA form, the CDR3 reads TGTGCTAGTGAATCACACTCGAGACAGGGTGGCGAGCAGTACTTC.

The rearrangement joins TRBV4-3 to TRBJ2-6; D might be TRBD1 (6 bases). V shed 5 bases and J shed 0 bases, with 11 bases lying between them. The CDR3 is 16 amino acids. Germline loops: CDR1 LGHNA, CDR2 YSLEER. CDR3 DNA sequence: TGCGCCAGCAGCTCCTTGACAGGCTCTGGGGCCAACGTCCTGACTTTC. The encoded protein is CASSSLTGSGANVLTF.

This clonotype has just a few counts. This sequence joins TRBV7-3 and TRBJ2-5; 9 bases are a match to TRBD2. Trimming cost V 1 base and J 5 bases; bases outside gene matches: 11. Germline CDR1 reads SGHTA; CDR2 reads FQGTGA. The CDR3 extends over 17 amino acids. The CDR3 nucleotides are TGTGCCAGCAGCTTAAGCAGGTCTAGCGGGATTGAGGAGACCCAGTACTTC. Amino acids: CASSLSRSSGIEETQYF.

The chain links TRBV27 to TRBJ1-2; TRBD1 matches at 9 bases. J gave up 6 bases and V 4 bases, and 6 bases lay outside the gene matches. The CDR3 extends over 14 amino acids. Germline V gene data show CDR1 as MNHEY and CDR2 as SMNVEV (reference sequence). CDR3 residues: CASSSQGARDGYTF. The CDR3, as DNA: TGTGCCAGCAGTTCACAGGGGGCGCGGGATGGCTACACCTTC.

The chain couples TRBV20-1 to TRBJ2-7, with 8 bases lining up with TRBD2. CDR3 size: 14 residues. V gave up 8 bases and J gave up 0 bases; unmatched junction bases: 9. Germline V gene lookup returns CDR1 DFQATT and CDR2 SNEGSKA (reference sequence). The CDR3, as DNA: TGCAGTCAAAGCGACGGGGGGGGCTCCTACGAGCAGTACTTC. It encodes CSQSDGGGSYEQYF.

The chain uses TRBV7-2 and TRBJ2-3, with 11 nucleotides matching TRBD2. Trimming at V came to 3 bases and at J to 4 bases, leaving 6 bases not matched to a gene. This CDR3 is built from 16 residues. CDR1 and CDR2 (germline): SGHTA, FQGNSA. The CDR3 is CASSFPLAGVADTQYF. CDR3 nucleotides: TGTGCCAGCAGCTTTCCACTAGCGGGGGTTGCAGATACGCAGTATTTT.